Below, 16 T cell receptor beta chains from the same sample are listed, as sequenced in a study of OX40 agonist ivuxolimab in advanced cancers. The table came from immunoSEQ multiplex PCR; TCRdb's copy has only in-frame clones and leaves some out. Here the sample spans roughly 72,000 clones, 94% being singletons. This material consisted of CD4+ or CD8+ T cells sorted from blood, taken in a trial of the OX40 agonist ivuxolimab. These receptors were taken from an adult with an advanced solid tumor such as melanoma, head and neck, liver or kidney cancer.

The rearrangement joins TRBV5-1 to TRBJ1-5; D ambiguous. V was shortened by 1 base and J by 5 bases, with 7 bases between the two germline ends. Germline CDR1 SGHRS, CDR2 YFSETQ. The CDR3 spans 13 residues. The CDR3 DNA follows: TGCGCCAGCAGCTTGAACAGTCATCAGCCCCAGCATTTT. Translation: CASSLNSHQPQHF.

The chain's CDR3 is CASGHRARTDTQYF. The CDR3 DNA is TGTGCCAGCGGACATCGGGCCCGCACAGATACGCAGTATTTT. The V gene is TRBV6-5, the J gene TRBJ2-3, with D possibly TRBD1 on 5 matching bases. V was shortened by 8 bases and J by 1 base, with 13 bases between the two germline ends. The CDR3 sequence is 14 residues long. CDR1 and CDR2 from the germline V gene are MNHEY and SVGAGI.

The chain has TRBV5-3 and TRBJ2-3; 15 bases agree with TRBD2. TRBV5-3 is marked as an open reading frame, function uncertain. This CDR3 comprises 16 residues. V gave up 8 bases and J gave up 2 bases; unmatched junction bases: 6. The CDR3 here is CASRTSGRVDTDTQYF. CDR3 bases: TGTGCCAGCCGGACTAGCGGGAGGGTTGACACAGATACGCAGTATTTT.

J is TRBJ2-7 and V is TRBV2, with 10 positions matching TRBD2. The CDR3 consists of 19 residues. The germline V gene has CDR1 SNHLY and CDR2 FYNNEI. V lost 1 base, J lost 2 bases, and 14 bases stayed unmatched. The DNA for the CDR3 is TGTGCCAGCAGTGAAGATCAGGTGGGGTCTAGCGGGAGTCCCTACGAGCAGTACTTC. It codes for CASSEDQVGSSGSPYEQYF. Together with reference TRBV2 and TRBJ2-7, the CDR3 gives the full variable domain: EPEVTQTPSHQVTQMGQEVILRCVPISNHLYFYWYRQILGQKVEFLVSFYNNEISEKSEIFDDQFSVERPDGSNFTLKIRSTKLEDSAMYFCASSEDQVGSSGSPYEQYFGPGTRLTVT.

The CDR3 DNA follows: TGCGCCAGCAGCCAAGATCGAGGACAGTCTCCCTATGGCTACACCTTC. It is translated as CASSQDRGQSPYGYTF. The rearrangement links TRBV4-3 to TRBJ1-2; maybe TRBD1 (6 bases). Germline assignment: CDR1 LGHNA and CDR2 YSLEER. V lost 0 bases and J lost 4, with 15 bases in between. This CDR3 spans 16 amino acids.

The chain employs TRBV9 and TRBJ1-2, with 9 bases that match TRBD1. This CDR3 has 17 amino acids. CDR1 and CDR2 from the germline V gene are SGDLS and YYNGEE. V gave up 3 bases and J gave up 3 bases; unmatched junction bases: 12. CDR3 in amino acids: CASSARLTGGFYYGYTF. Written as DNA, the CDR3 is TGTGCCAGCAGCGCCCGATTAACAGGGGGCTTCTACTATGGCTACACCTTC.

The chain carries TRBV2 and TRBJ2-1, with D possibly TRBD2 on 6 matching bases. The CDR3 has 16 residues. Germline CDR1 is SNHLY and CDR2 is FYNNEI. The germline V and J ends were trimmed by 0 bases and 5 bases, with 14 bases remaining between them. The DNA of the CDR3 is TGTGCCAGCAGTGAAGCGCGGGGAGTACCCGACAATGAGCAGTTCTTC. This gives the protein CASSEARGVPDNEQFF.

The chain has TRBV27 and TRBJ2-7; 7 nucleotides agree with TRBD1. This CDR3 is built from 14 residues. V lost 5 bases, J lost 7 bases, and 11 bases stayed unmatched. Germline loops: CDR1 MNHEY, CDR2 SMNVEV (reference sequence). The CDR3 DNA follows: TGTGCCAGCAGTAGCCATACAGGGGATGGAGAGCAGTACTTC. Translating it yields CASSSHTGDGEQYF.

The J gene is TRBJ1-6, the V gene TRBV5-6, with 12 nucleotides matching TRBD1. Losses at the gene ends were 3 bases for V and 6 bases for J; bases not matched to a gene: 4. This CDR3 region has 16 residues. CDR1 SGHDT and CDR2 YYEEEE come from the germline V gene. This CDR3 is CASSWGQGAFNSPLHF. CDR3 nucleotides: TGTGCCAGCAGCTGGGGACAGGGGGCCTTTAATTCACCCCTCCACTTT.

The chain has TRBV9 and TRBJ1-2; 7 bases fit TRBD1. Germline V gene sequence: CDR1 SGDLS, CDR2 YYNGEE. V lost 3 bases and J lost 8; bases outside the gene matches: 19. The CDR3 spans 17 residues. CDR3 coding DNA: TGTGCCAGCAGCGCGCTTCACAGGGGTTGGGGCCTAGGAGGCTACACCTTC. Translating it yields CASSALHRGWGLGGYTF.

The chain combines TRBV29-1 with TRBJ2-5; no definite D call. The CDR3 has 14 amino acids. In germline, CDR1 is SQVTM, CDR2 ANQGSEA. The V end lost 5 bases, the J end lost 2 bases, and 15 bases lay between the germline ends. CDR3 in amino acids: CSVSIPLRQETQYF. CDR3 DNA sequence: TGCAGCGTTAGCATCCCTCTGCGGCAAGAGACCCAGTACTTC.

V gene TRBV5-6 combines with J gene TRBJ1-1, with 10 positions matching TRBD1. The CDR3 runs 17 residues. Germline V lookup: CDR1 SGHDT, CDR2 YYEEEE. The trim removed 4 bases at V and 0 bases at J, leaving 9 bases unmatched. The CDR3: CASSRSRDRGMNTEAFF. CDR3 DNA: TGTGCCAGCAGCCGGTCCCGGGACAGGGGAATGAACACTGAAGCTTTCTTT.

V usage is TRBV7-9 and J usage is TRBJ1-5; TRBD1 might be the D (5 bases). Trimming pared 4 bases from V and 2 bases from J, leaving 9 bases between. Per the germline V gene, CDR1 is SEHNR and CDR2 is FQNEAQ (reference sequence). This CDR3 is 14 amino acids long. The CDR3, as DNA: TGTGCCAGCAGCTGGGGGGATGGCAATCAGCCCCAGCATTTT. Encoded protein: CASSWGDGNQPQHF.

This clone appeared a few times. This rearrangement joins TRBV25-1 to TRBJ1-2; D gene unclear. Germline V CDR1 and CDR2: MGHDK, SYGVNS. The CDR3 has 13 amino acids. The ends were cut back, 3 bases at V and 2 bases at J, with 7 bases in the middle. CDR3 amino acids: CASSESVNYGYTF. In DNA form, the CDR3 reads TGTGCCAGCAGTGAGTCCGTAAACTATGGCTACACCTTC.

The chain is built from TRBV27 and TRBJ2-3; D is undetermined. Germline CDR1 and CDR2: MNHEY and SMNVEV (reference sequence). The V and J ends lost 5 bases and 1 base respectively, with 19 bases between them. The CDR3 length is 17 residues. In nucleotides, the CDR3 is TGTGCCAGCAGTCCCGGCCGGGCTAGTGGACGCACAGATACGCAGTATTTT. This translates into CASSPGRASGRTDTQYF.

The rearrangement joins TRBV5-6 to TRBJ1-4, with D maybe TRBD1 (5 bases). Germline-derived CDR1 and CDR2 are SGHDT and YYEEEE. This CDR3 is built from 16 residues. Trimming shortened V by 1 base and J by 5 bases, and 15 bases separated the two germline ends. For the CDR3, the DNA is TGTGCCAGCAGCTTGACCCGGACATCCTCGAATGAAAAACTGTTTTTT. It codes for CASSLTRTSSNEKLFF.